The source of this T cell receptor (beta chain) is a study of T cells after yellow fever vaccination (dated by TCRdb to the late 2010s). With regard to the full study: The SMART-Seq v4 Ultra Low Input RNA kit was used to prepare libraries from fractions with low cell numbers. To follow T-cell clones before and after primary and booster YFV17D yellow fever vaccination, bulk TCR alpha and beta repertoires were sequenced over time. Bulk PBMC replicates and cell subsets were isolated from blood drawn at multiple timepoints before and after both primary and secondary immunization. The cohort comprised two healthy male donors, one aged 18 to 30 and one aged 30 to 40 years. Study-wide findings and limitations: The secondary T-cell response was weaker than the primary response but faster, peaking on day 5 instead of day 15. A small fraction of clonotypes appeared in both the CD4 and CD8 compartments, likely as a result of convergent recombination. Because the study included only a couple of donors, the extent to which the findings can be generalized is limited. Most clones expanded after primary vaccination (approximately 96% of CD4 and roughly 90% of CD8) were re-detected after the booster, suggesting that broad memory maintenance occurred. Because abundant contaminating clonotypes from the bulk population could be contained in FACS-sorted repertoires, computational filtering was required.

The treatment or condition label of this sample denotes: live attenuated yellow fever vaccine strain. Two biological replicates of bulk PBMCs were collected at each blood-draw timepoint. PBMCs were isolated from peripheral blood using a standard Ficoll-Paque protocol. TriZol was used to extract RNA from bulk PBMCs, CD4 and CD8 fractions, and dextramer-positive and dextramer-negative fractions. The CDR3 contains 15 residues, cysteine and phenylalanine counted. The kept DNA is CDR3 alone, 45 bases in frame from the first base. V is shortened by 4 bases, J by 0 bases, and the region joining them spans 9 bases. CDR1 and CDR2 were assigned from the germline V gene as KGHSH and LQKENI. TCR cDNA was made using 5'RACE template switching, a step that added a universal primer site and unique molecular identifiers. Priming of cDNA synthesis was performed from both the TCR alpha and TCR beta constant segments. Library amplification involved two PCR steps, and the second step added sample barcodes and sequencing adapters. Sequencing of libraries was done on Illumina HiSeq 2500 (2x100 bp) or NovaSeq (2x150 bp). The original pipeline was this. Reads were demultiplexed and collapsed into UMI consensus sequences with MIGEC, and V(D)J alignment was performed with MiXCR. Using edgeR on replicate PBMC samples, clonotypes were called vaccine-responding if FDR was below 0.01 and the log2 fold change was above 5 up to day 15. Bulk clonotypes were assigned CD4 or CD8 identity according to which sequenced CD4 or CD8 repertoire held them at higher abundance. TCRdb reanalyzed the raw reads on its own, using fastp at Q25 for trimming and MiXCR for clone calling, and kept in-frame beta chains. Entries that share a CDR3 protein sequence are merged under the most common genes and DNA. None of the V and J calls come from the authors' own analysis; TCRdb made them. For this sample there are 500,000 to 650,000 distinct CDR3 sequences; about 12% appear just once. More than 12% of the sample rests with the top ten.

Concerning this clonotype itself: Its antigen is not yet known. No much larger clonotype is one base removed from it; base qualities were not supplied.

The rearranged segments are TRBV18 and TRBJ2-2; a weak D assignment points to TRBD2 (5 bases agree). The sample in question was PBMCs, obtained on the day of the yellow fever booster vaccination. The sequence was collected from a man aged 25 to 40 who received the YFV17D yellow fever vaccine. The nucleotides are TGTGCCAGCTCACGCGGGCCGACGAACACCGGGGAGCTGTTTTTT. Its coded protein is CASSRGPTNTGELFF.